This T cell receptor (beta chain) was documented in a study of long-term antiretroviral therapy in people with HIV. The CDR3 loop spans 15 amino acids. V was trimmed by 6 bases and J by 0 bases, leaving 12 bases between them. Germline V gene sequence: CDR1 SNHLY, CDR2 FYNNEI. The run of the v3.0 immunoSEQ assay was at survey level. This table comes from immunoSEQ multiplex PCR, and its TCRdb copy is limited to in-frame clones, with some not included. Among about 16,000 clones listed, 78% were seen once. The chain carries TRBV2 and TRBJ2-1, with D unresolved. Sequencing used unsorted PBMCs, obtained 3.2 to 3.4 years after starting antiretroviral therapy. The clonotype originates from a woman in her thirties or forties with HIV. For the CDR3, the DNA is TGTGCCAGCAGGGAATCACGAGACTCCTACAATGAGCAGTTCTTC. This encodes CASRESRDSYNEQFF. Full variable domain (remainder filled in from reference TRBV2 and TRBJ2-1): EPEVTQTPSHQVTQMGQEVILRCVPISNHLYFYWYRQILGQKVEFLVSFYNNEISEKSEIFDDQFSVERPDGSNFTLKIRSTKLEDSAMYFCASRESRDSYNEQFFGPGTRLTVL.